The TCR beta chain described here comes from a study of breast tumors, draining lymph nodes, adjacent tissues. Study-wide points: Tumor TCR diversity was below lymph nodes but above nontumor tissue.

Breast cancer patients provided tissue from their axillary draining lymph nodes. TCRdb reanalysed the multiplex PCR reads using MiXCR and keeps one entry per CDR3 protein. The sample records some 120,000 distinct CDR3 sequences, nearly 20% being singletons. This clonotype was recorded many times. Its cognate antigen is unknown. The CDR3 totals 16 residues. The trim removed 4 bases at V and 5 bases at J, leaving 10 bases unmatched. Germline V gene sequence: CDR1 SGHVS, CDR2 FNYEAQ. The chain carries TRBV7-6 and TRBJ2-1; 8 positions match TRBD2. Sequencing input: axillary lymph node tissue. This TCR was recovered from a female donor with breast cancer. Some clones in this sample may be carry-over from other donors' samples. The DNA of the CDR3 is TGTGCCAGCAGCTCCTACCCAGCGGGAGTAGACAATGAGCAGTTCTTC. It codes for CASSSYPAGVDNEQFF.